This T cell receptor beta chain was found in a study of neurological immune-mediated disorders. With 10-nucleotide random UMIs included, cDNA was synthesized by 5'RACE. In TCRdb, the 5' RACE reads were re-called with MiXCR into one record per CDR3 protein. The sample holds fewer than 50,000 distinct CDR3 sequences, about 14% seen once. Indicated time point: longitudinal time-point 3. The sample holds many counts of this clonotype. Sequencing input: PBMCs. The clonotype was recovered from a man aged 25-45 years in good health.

CDR3 residues: CASRSTVSTDTQYF. Here the CDR3 DNA reads TGTGCCAGCAGGTCGACGGTTAGCACAGATACGCAGTATTTT. The genes are TRBV3-1 and TRBJ2-3; D ambiguous. The CDR3 is made up of 14 amino acids. Germline V gene data show CDR1 as LGHDT and CDR2 as YNNKEL (reference sequence). The ends were cut back, 6 bases at V and 0 bases at J, with 10 bases in the middle.